This entry concerns a single T cell receptor (beta chain). What it recognizes is unknown. Germline V gene data show CDR1 as SGHTA and CDR2 as FQGNSA. Trimming pared 4 bases from V and 4 bases from J, leaving 14 bases between. The CDR3 length is 14 residues. Stated time point: week 5, during vaccination. A single vaccine dose contained 300 ug of mutant IDH1 20-mer peptide, and topical imiquimod was used with it. Donors had new WHO grade 3 or 4 IDH1-mutant, ATRX-lost astrocytomas. The data are from a study of a mutant IDH1 vaccine in newly diagnosed glioma. Study-level information: Before enrollment, the patients had been treated with radiotherapy alone, temozolomide alone, or both together. Most of them had received both.

Study results and limitations: Of all patients, 93.3% showed vaccine-induced immune responses. Seemingly, pseudoprogression had no relation to changes in the top peripheral T cell clonotypes.

This table comes from immunoSEQ multiplex PCR, and its TCRdb copy is limited to in-frame clones, with some not included. The sample contains about 40,000 clones, approximately 90% of which appear only once. This specimen consisted of PBMCs, obtained from a glioma patient whose treatment included an IDH1 peptide vaccine. The chain joins TRBV7-2 to TRBJ2-7; D is uncertain. The TCR originated in a man aged 45-65 years with glioma. The chain's CDR3 is CASSSDLLTYEQYF. The CDR3 DNA follows: TGTGCCAGCAGCTCGGACCTTCTGACTTACGAGCAGTACTTC.